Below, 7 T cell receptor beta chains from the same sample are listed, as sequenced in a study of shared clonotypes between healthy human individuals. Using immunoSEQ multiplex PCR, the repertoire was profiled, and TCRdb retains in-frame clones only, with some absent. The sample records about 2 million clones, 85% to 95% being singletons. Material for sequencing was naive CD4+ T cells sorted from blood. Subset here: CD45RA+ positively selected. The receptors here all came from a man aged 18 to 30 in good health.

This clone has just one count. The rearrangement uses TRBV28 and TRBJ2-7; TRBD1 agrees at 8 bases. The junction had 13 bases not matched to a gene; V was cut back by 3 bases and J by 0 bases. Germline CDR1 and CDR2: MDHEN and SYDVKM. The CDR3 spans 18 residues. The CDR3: CASSFPDVTGDISYEQYF. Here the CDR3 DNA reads TGTGCCAGCAGTTTCCCTGACGTGACAGGGGACATCTCCTACGAGCAGTACTTC.

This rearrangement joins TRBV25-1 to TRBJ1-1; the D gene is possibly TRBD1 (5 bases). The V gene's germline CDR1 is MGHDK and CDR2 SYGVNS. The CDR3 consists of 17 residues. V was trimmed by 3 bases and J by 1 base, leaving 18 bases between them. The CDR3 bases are TGTGCCAGCAGTGATTTAGGAGGAGGCAGGGCGAACACTGAAGCTTTCTTT. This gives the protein CASSDLGGGRANTEAFF.

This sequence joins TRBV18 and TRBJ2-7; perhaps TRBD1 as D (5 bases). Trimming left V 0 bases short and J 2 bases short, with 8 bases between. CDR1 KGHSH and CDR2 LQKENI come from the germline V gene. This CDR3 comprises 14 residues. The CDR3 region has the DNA TGTGCCAGCTCACCACCAGCGACAGCCTACGAGCAGTACTTC. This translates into CASSPPATAYEQYF. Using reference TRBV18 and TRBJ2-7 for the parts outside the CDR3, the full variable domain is NAGVMQNPRHLVRRRGQEARLRCSPMKGHSHVYWYRQLPEEGLKFMVYLQKENIIDESGMPKERFSAEFPKEGPSILRIQQVVRGDSAAYFCASSPPATAYEQYFGPGTRLTVT.

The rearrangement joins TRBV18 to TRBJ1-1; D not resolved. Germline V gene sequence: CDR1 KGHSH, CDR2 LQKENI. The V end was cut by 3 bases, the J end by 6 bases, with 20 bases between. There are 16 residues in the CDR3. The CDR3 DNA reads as TGTGCCAGCTCACCTATACACCCTCTAGGTATCGCTGAAGCTTTCTTT. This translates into CASSPIHPLGIAEAFF.

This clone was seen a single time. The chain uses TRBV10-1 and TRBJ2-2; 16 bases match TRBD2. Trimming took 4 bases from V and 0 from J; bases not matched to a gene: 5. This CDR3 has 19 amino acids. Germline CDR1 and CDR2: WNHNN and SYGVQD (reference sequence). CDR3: CASSVAGLAGGPNTGELFF. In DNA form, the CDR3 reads TGCGCCAGCAGTGTCGCGGGACTAGCGGGAGGGCCGAACACCGGGGAGCTGTTTTTT.

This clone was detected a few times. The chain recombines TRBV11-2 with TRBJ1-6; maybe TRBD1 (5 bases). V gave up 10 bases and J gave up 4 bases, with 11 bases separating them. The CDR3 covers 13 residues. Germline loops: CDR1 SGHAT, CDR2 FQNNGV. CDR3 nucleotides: TGTGCCACCGCGGGGGGTTATAATTCACCCCTCCACTTT. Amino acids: CATAGGYNSPLHF.

CDR3 nucleotides: TGTGCCAGCAGTTACTCGATAGGGGGTGTGACTGAAGCTTTCTTT. This sequence encodes CASSYSIGGVTEAFF. This chain links TRBV6-6 with TRBJ1-1; D possibly corresponds to TRBD1 (6 bases). V was pared by 0 bases and J by 5 bases, with 13 bases between. CDR3 length equals 15 residues. The germline V gene encodes CDR1 MNHNY and CDR2 SVGAGI (reference sequence).